This T cell receptor (beta chain) was captured by sequencing in a study of blood T cell repertoires in COVID-19. Losses at the gene ends were 2 bases for V and 6 bases for J; bases not matched to a gene: 3. The V gene's germline CDR1 is MNHNS and CDR2 SASEGT. The CDR3 covers 13 residues. In the original workflow: Counts of nucleated cells, estimated from reference gene primer amplification, were obtained. Assay: immunoSEQ multiplex PCR; the TCRdb copy retains only in-frame clones and omits some. V and J calls plus clone size are reproduced from that table; the DNA served to infer D and trimming. The table lists some 110,000 clones, approximately 87% of them singletons.

This sequence originates from a man aged 65 to 85 who had recovered from COVID-19. Sequenced input: peripheral blood. The gene calls are TRBV6-1 and TRBJ1-2; 7 bases agree with TRBD1. DNA for the CDR3: TGTGCCAGCAGTGAAATCCAGGGGGATGGCTACACCTTC. Its protein is CASSEIQGDGYTF.